The clone carrying this T cell receptor (beta chain) was counted ten times or more. With the read ending 3 residues before the CDR3 end, the germline J gene is used to fill in that end. Donors gave roughly 4.5 to 8 ml heparinized peripheral whole blood. This sample stems from a study of T cell clonality in common variable immunodeficiency. The CDR3 spans 12 residues. Germline assignment: CDR1 LNHDA and CDR2 SQIVND (reference sequence). Some clones are missing from TCRdb's copy, which holds only in-frame ones; the method was immunoSEQ multiplex PCR. The sample includes 25,000 to 35,000 clones, none of them occurring once.

This chain links TRBV19 with TRBJ1-1; 7 nucleotides line up with TRBD1. The receptor was isolated from a person aged 18 to 70 in good health. Input material: peripheral blood mononuclear cells. The DNA read from the CDR3 is TGTGGTTCAGGGGGAATGAACACTGAA. It translates to CGSGGMNTE. The whole CDR3 protein reads CGSGGMNTEAFF.